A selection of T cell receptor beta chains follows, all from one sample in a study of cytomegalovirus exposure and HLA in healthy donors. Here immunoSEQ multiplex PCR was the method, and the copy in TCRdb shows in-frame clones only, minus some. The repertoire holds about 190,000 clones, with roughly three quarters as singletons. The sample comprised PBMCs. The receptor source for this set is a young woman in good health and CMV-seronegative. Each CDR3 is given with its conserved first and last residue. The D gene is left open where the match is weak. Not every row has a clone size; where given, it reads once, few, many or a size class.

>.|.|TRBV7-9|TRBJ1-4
TGTGCCAGCAGCTTAGCCGTTTTAGAAAAACTGTTTTTT
CASSLAVLEKLFF
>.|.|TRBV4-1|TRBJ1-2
TGCGCCAGCAGCCAAGAGGACAGTAGCTATGGCTACACCTTC
CASSQEDSSYGYTF
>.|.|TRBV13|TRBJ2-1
TGTGCCAGCAGCTTACGGTATACAGGGCCGGGGAATGAGCAGTTCTTC
CASSLRYTGPGNEQFF
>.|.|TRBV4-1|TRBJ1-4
TGCGCCAGCAGCCGCCAGGGTTCTCTAAGTGAAAAACTGTTTTTT
CASSRQGSLSEKLFF
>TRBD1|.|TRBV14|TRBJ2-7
TGTGCCAGCAGCCGGACAGGGGCGGAGGAGCAGTACTTC
CASSRTGAEEQYF
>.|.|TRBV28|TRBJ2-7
TGTGCCAGCAGTTTATTCGGTTGGCAGCGGAGTGCCGGGGACGAGCAGTACTTC
CASSLFGWQRSAGDEQYF
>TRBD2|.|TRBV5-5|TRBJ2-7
TGTGCCAGCAGCTTGGTAGGTCCTAGCGGAACCTACGAGCAGTACTTC
CASSLVGPSGTYEQYF
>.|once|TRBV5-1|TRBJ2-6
TGCGCCAGCAGCTCCTTTTCGGACAGCTTGAAGTCTGGGGCCAACGTCCTGACTTTC
CASSSFSDSLKSGANVLTF
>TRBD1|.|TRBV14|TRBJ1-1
TGTGCCAGCAGCGGACAGGGCGGGGTGCATGAAGCTTTCTTT
CASSGQGGVHEAFF
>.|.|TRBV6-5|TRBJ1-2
TGTGCCAGCAGTTACGACAGATCCTATGGCTACACCTTC
CASSYDRSYGYTF
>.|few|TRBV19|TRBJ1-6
TGTGCCAGTAGTATAGTAGGGGGACATTTCTCCTATAATTCACCCCTCCACTTT
CASSIVGGHFSYNSPLHF
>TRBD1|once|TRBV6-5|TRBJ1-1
TGTGCCAGCAGATCGACAGGGATCACTGAAGCTTTCTTT
CASRSTGITEAFF
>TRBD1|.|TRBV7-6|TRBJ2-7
TGTGCCAGTTCTCGCACAGGGGGCGAGCAGTACTTC
CASSRTGGEQYF
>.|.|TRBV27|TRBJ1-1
TGTGCCAGCAGTTTACGGGGGATGAACACTGAAGCTTTCTTT
CASSLRGMNTEAFF
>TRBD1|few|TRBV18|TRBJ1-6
TGTGCCAGCTCGGGACAGGAGATTTCACCCCTCCACTTT
CASSGQEISPLHF
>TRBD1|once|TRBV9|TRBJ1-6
TGTGCCAGCAGCGTAGCCGGGACAGGGCTATCACCCCTCCACTTT
CASSVAGTGLSPLHF
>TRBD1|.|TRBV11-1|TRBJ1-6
TGTGCCAGCAGCTCTTCGGACAGGGGGAATTCACCCCTCCACTTT
CASSSSDRGNSPLHF
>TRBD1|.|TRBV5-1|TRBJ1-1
TGCGCCAGCAGCCCTCGAGGGACAGGTGATTTGAACACTGAAGCTTTCTTT
CASSPRGTGDLNTEAFF
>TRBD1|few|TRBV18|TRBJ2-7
TGTGCCAGCTCACCTCAGACAGGGGCAGGGGAGCAGTACTTC
CASSPQTGAGEQYF
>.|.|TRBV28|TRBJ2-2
TGTGCCAGCAGTTTGGTTGAGGCATCAGAGGGGGCCGGGGAGCTGTTTTTT
CASSLVEASEGAGELFF
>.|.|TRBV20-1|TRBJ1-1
TGCAGGAGGGTATCGGCCCGCGAAGCTTTCTTT
CRRVSAREAFF
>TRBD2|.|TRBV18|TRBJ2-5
TGTGCCAGCTCACCAATGCGGGAGGGCCGCCGTGAGACCCAGTACTTC
CASSPMREGRRETQYF